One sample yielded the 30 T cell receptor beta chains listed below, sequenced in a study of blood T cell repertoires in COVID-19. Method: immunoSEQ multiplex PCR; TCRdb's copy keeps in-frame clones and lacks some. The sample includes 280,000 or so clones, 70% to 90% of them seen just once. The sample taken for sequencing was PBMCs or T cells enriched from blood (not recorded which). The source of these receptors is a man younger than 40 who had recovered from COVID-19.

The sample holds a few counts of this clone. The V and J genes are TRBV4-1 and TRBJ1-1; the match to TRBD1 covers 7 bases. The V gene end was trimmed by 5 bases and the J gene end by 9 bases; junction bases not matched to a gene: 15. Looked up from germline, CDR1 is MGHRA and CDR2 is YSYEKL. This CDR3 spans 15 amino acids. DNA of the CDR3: TGCGCCAGCAGCTCACTAGTGAGGGGGCGCAGGAAAGCTTTCTTT. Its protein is CASSSLVRGRRKAFF.

DNA of the CDR3: TGTGCCAGCAGCTTAGCTGGGCAGGACACCATATATTTT. The encoded protein is CASSLAGQDTIYF. The chain carries TRBV5-5 and TRBJ1-3; D remains ambiguous. This CDR3 has 13 amino acids. CDR1 SGHKS and CDR2 YYEKEE come from the germline V gene (reference sequence). Trimming shortened V by 2 bases and J by 8 bases, and 11 bases separated the two germline ends.

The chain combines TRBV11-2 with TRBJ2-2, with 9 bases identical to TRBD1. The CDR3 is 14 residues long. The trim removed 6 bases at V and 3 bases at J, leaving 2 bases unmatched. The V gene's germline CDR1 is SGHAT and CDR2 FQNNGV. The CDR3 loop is CASRRDRDTGELFF. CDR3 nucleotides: TGTGCCAGCAGAAGGGACAGGGACACCGGGGAGCTGTTTTTT. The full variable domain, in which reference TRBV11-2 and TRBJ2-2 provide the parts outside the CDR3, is EAGVAQSPRYKIIEKRQSVAFWCNPISGHATLYWYQQILGQGPKLLIQFQNNGVVDDSQLPKDRFSAERLKGVDSTLKIQPAKLEDSAVYLCASRRDRDTGELFFGEGSRLTVL.

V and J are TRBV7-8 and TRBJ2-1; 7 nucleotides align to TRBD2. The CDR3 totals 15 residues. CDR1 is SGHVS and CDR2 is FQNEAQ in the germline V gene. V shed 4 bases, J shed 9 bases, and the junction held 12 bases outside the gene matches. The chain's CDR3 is CASSSNRASGVEQFF. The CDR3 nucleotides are TGTGCCAGCAGCTCGAACAGAGCTAGCGGTGTTGAGCAGTTCTTC.

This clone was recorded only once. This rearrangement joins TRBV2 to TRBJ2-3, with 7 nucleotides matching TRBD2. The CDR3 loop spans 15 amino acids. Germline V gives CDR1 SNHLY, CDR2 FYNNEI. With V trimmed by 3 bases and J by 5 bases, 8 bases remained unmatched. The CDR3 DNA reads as TGTGCCAGCAGTGATACCGGGGGGAACAAAGATACGCAGTATTTT. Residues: CASSDTGGNKDTQYF.

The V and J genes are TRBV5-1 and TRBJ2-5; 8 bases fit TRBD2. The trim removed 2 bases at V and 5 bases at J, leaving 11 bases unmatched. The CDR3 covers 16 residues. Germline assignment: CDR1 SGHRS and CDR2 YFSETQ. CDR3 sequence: CASSFRPGLGEETQYF. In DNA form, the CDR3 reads TGCGCCAGCAGCTTCCGACCGGGACTAGGGGAGGAGACCCAGTACTTC.

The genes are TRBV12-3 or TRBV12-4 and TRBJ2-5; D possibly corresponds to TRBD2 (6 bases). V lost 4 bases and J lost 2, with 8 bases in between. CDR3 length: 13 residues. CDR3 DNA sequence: TGTGCCAGCAGTTCCGGGGGTCAAGAGACCCAGTACTTC. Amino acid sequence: CASSSGGQETQYF.

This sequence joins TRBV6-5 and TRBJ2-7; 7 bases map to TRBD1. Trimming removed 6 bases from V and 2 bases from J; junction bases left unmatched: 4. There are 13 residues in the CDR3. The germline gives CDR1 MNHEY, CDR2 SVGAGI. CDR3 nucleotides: TGTGCCAGCAGGACAGGGAAGACCTACGAGCAGTACTTC. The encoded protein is CASRTGKTYEQYF.

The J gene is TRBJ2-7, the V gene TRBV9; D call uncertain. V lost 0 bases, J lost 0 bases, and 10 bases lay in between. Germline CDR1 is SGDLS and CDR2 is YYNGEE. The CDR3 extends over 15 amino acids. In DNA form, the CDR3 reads TGTGCCAGCAGCGTAGGGAGCTCGTCCTCCTACGAGCAGTACTTC. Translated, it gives CASSVGSSSSYEQYF.

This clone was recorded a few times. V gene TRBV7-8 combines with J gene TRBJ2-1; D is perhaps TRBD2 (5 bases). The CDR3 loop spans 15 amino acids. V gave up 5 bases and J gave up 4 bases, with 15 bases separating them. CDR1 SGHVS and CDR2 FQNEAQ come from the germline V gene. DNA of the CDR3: TGTGCCAGCAGCCAGCGAGAGGGCGAGTACAATGAGCAGTTCTTC. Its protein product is CASSQREGEYNEQFF.

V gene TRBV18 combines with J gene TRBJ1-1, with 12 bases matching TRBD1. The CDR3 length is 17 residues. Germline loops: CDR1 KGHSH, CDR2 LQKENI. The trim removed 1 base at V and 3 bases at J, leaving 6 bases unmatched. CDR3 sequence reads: CASSPLAGQGADTEAFF. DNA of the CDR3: TGTGCCAGCTCACCACTTGCGGGACAGGGGGCGGACACTGAAGCTTTCTTT.

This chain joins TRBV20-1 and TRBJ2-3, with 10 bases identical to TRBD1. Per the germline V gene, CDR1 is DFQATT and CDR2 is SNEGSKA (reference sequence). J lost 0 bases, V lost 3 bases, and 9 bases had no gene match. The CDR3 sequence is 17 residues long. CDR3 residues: CSASKRTGGFSTDTQYF. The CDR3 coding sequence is TGCAGTGCTAGTAAGAGGACAGGGGGGTTTAGCACAGATACGCAGTATTTT.

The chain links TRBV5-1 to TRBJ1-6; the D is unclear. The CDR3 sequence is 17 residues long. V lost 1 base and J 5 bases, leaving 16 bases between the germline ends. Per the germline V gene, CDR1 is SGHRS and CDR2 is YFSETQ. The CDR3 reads CASSLNRSPTDNSPLHF. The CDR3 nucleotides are TGCGCCAGCAGCTTGAATCGGAGCCCGACGGATAATTCACCCCTCCACTTT.

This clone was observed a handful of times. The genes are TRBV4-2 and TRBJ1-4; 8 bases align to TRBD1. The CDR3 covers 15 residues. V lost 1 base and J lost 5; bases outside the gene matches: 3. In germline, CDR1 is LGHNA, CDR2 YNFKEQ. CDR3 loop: CASSQAGGVNEKLFF. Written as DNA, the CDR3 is TGTGCCAGCAGCCAAGCAGGGGGCGTAAATGAAAAACTGTTTTTT.

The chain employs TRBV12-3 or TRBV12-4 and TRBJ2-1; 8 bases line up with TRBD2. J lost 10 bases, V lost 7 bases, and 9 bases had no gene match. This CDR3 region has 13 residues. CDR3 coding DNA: TGTGCCAGCACCCCACTCGGGGGGGTAGAGCAGTTCTTC. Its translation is CASTPLGGVEQFF.

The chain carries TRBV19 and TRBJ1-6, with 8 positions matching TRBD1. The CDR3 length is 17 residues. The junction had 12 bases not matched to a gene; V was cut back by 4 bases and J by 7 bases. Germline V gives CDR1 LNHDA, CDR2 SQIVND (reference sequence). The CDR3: CASSTIFLDRANSPLHF. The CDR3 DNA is TGTGCCAGTAGTACAATTTTTTTGGACAGGGCCAATTCACCCCTCCACTTT.

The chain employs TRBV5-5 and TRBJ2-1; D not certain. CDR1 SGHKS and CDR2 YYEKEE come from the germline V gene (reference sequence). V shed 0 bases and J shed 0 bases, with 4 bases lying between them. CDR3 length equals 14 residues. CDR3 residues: CASSLDGSYNEQFF. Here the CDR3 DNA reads TGTGCCAGCAGCTTGGACGGCTCCTACAATGAGCAGTTCTTC. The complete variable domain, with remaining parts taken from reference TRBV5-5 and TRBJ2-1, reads DAGVTQSPTHLIKTRGQQVTLRCSPISGHKSVSWYQQVLGQGPQFIFQYYEKEERGRGNFPDRFSARQFPNYSSELNVNALLLGDSALYLCASSLDGSYNEQFFGPGTRLTVL.

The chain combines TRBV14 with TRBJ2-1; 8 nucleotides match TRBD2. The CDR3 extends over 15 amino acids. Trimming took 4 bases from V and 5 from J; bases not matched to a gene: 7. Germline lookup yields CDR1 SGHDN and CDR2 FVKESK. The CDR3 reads CASSLRLARHNEQFF. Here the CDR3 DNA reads TGTGCCAGCAGCCTACGACTAGCGAGGCACAATGAGCAGTTCTTC.

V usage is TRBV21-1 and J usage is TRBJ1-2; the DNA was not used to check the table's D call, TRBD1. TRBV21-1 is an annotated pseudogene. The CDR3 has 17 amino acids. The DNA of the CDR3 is TGTGCCAGCAGCAAAGTGGGGCAGGGGCTCGGAAACTATGGCTACACCTTC. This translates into CASSKVGQGLGNYGYTF.

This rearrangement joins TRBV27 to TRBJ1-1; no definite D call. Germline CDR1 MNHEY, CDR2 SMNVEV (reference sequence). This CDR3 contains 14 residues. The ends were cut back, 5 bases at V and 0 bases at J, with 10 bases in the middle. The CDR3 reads CASSKEGMNTEAFF. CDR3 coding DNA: TGTGCCAGCAGTAAAGAGGGTATGAACACTGAAGCTTTCTTT.

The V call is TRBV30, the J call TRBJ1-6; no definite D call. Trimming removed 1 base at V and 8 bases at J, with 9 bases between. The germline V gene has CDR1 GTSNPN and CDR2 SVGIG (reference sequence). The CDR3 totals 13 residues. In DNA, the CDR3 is TGTGCCTGGAGTGACGGGAGGTATTCACCCCTCCACTTT. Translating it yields CAWSDGRYSPLHF.

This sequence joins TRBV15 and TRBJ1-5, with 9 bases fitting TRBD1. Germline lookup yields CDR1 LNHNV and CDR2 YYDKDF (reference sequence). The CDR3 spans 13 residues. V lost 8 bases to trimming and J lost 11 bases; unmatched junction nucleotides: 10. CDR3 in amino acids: CATRLQGARAQHF. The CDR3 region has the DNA TGTGCCACCCGTTTACAGGGGGCTCGGGCCCAGCATTTT.

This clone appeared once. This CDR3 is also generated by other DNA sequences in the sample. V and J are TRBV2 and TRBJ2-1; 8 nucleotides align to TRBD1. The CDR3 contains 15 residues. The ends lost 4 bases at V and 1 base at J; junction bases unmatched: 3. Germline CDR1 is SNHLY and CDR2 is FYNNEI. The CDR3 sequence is CASSADRGSYNEQFF. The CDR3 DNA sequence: TGTGCCAGCAGTGCCGACAGGGGATCCTACAATGAGCAGTTCTTC.

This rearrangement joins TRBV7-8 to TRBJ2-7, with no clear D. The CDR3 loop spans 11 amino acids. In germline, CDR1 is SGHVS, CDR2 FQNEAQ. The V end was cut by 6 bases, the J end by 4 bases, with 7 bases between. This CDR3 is CASSSKYEQYF. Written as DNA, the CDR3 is TGTGCCAGCAGTTCCAAATACGAGCAGTACTTC. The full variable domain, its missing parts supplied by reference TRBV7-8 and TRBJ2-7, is GAGVSQSPRYKVAKRGQDVALRCDPISGHVSLFWYQQALGQGPEFLTYFQNEAQLDKSGLPSDRFFAERPEGSVSTLKIQRTQQEDSAVYLCASSSKYEQYFGPGTRLTVT.

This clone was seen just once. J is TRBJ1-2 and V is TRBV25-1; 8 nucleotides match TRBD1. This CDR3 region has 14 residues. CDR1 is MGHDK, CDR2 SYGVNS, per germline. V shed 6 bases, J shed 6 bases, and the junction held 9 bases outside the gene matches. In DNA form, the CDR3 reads TGTGCCAGCAGCGCTGACAGGGGACTCCATGGCTACACCTTC. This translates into CASSADRGLHGYTF.

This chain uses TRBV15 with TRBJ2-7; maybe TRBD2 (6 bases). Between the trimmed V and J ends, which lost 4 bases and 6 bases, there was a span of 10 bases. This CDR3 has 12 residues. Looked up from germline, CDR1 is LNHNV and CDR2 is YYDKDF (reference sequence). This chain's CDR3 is CATSTWGGEQYF. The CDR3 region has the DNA TGTGCCACCAGCACTTGGGGAGGCGAGCAGTACTTC.

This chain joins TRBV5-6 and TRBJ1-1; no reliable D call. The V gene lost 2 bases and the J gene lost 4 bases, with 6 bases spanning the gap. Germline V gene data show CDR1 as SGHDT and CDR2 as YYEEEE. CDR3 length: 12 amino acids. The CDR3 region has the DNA TGTGCCAGCAGCTTCACAGCCACTGAAGCTTTCTTT. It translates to CASSFTATEAFF.

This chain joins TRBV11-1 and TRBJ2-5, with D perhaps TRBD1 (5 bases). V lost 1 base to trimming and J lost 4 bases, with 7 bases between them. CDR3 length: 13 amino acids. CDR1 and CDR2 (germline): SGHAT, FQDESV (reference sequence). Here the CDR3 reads CASSLDQGETQYF. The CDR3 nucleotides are TGTGCCAGCAGCTTAGACCAGGGAGAGACCCAGTACTTC.

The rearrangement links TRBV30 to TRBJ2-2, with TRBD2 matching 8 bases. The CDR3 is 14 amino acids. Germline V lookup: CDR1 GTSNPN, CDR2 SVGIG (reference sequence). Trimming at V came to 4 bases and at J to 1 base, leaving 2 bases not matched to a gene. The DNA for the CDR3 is TGTGCCTGGAACCTAGCGGGGAACACCGGGGAGCTGTTTTTT. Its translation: CAWNLAGNTGELFF.

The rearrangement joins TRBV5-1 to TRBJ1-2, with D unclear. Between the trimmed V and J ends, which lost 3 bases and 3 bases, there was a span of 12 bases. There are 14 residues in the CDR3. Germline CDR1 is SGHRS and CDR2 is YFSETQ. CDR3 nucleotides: TGCGCCAGCAGCTCCGCTTCGTCGGACTATGGCTACACCTTC. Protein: CASSSASSDYGYTF.